The rows below give T cell receptor beta chains drawn from one sample of a study of T cell responses to AZD1222 COVID-19 vaccine. TCRdb's copy holds only in-frame clones and misses some; the assay was immunoSEQ multiplex PCR. Of 120,000 to 150,000 clones listed, roughly nine tenths are singletons. The source material was peripheral blood, sampled 28 days after the second AZD1222 dose. Every receptor here comes from an adult who received the AZD1222 COVID-19 vaccine. Both conserved end residues are part of each CDR3. Each record gives: CDR3 DNA, CDR3 protein, V gene, D gene, J gene, clone size. D genes are given only for firm matches. The size field is filled for only some rows; it gives once, few, many or a size class.

CDR3nt: TGTGCCAGCAGCGTACAGGACAGACCCTCCACAGATACGCAGTATTTT; CDR3aa: CASSVQDRPSTDTQYF; v_gene: TRBV9; d_gene: .; j_gene: TRBJ2-3; abundance: .
CDR3nt: TGTGCCAGCAGCTTTTTTCTCGGGGCCAGCTCCTATAATTCACCCCTCCACTTT; CDR3aa: CASSFFLGASSYNSPLHF; v_gene: TRBV5-8; d_gene: .; j_gene: TRBJ1-6; abundance: .
CDR3nt: TGTGCCAGCAGCCTCGGGGAGGTCTATGGCTACACCTTC; CDR3aa: CASSLGEVYGYTF; v_gene: TRBV11-2; d_gene: .; j_gene: TRBJ1-2; abundance: .
CDR3nt: TGCGCCAGCAGCCCTTCAGGGGGCGACTACGAGCAGTACTTC; CDR3aa: CASSPSGGDYEQYF; v_gene: TRBV5-1; d_gene: TRBD1; j_gene: TRBJ2-7; abundance: .
CDR3nt: TGTGCCAGTAGTACCCTGGGCAGCGGCCAAGAGACCCAGTACTTC; CDR3aa: CASSTLGSGQETQYF; v_gene: TRBV19; d_gene: .; j_gene: TRBJ2-5; abundance: once
CDR3nt: TGTGCCAGCGACAGGGGACCCGGAAACACCATATATTTT; CDR3aa: CASDRGPGNTIYF; v_gene: TRBV19; d_gene: TRBD1; j_gene: TRBJ1-3; abundance: .
CDR3nt: TGCGCCAGCAGCTTGACAGGAGACACCGGGGAGCTGTTTTTT; CDR3aa: CASSLTGDTGELFF; v_gene: TRBV5-1; d_gene: .; j_gene: TRBJ2-2; abundance: once
CDR3nt: TGTGCCAGCAGTGAGCGGAGGGGTTGGCATACGCAGTATTTT; CDR3aa: CASSERRGWHTQYF; v_gene: TRBV2; d_gene: .; j_gene: TRBJ2-3; abundance: once
CDR3nt: TGTGCCACCAGTGACCCCGGACAGGAGCGGGAGACCCAGTACTTC; CDR3aa: CATSDPGQERETQYF; v_gene: TRBV24-1; d_gene: TRBD1; j_gene: TRBJ2-5; abundance: .
CDR3nt: TGTGCCAGCAGAAAAGACAGGGGCGGCAATGAGCAGTTCTTC; CDR3aa: CASRKDRGGNEQFF; v_gene: TRBV6-5; d_gene: TRBD1; j_gene: TRBJ2-1; abundance: .
CDR3nt: TGCGCCAGCAGCTTGGCGTCGCCCAGTGGGGGCTACACCTTC; CDR3aa: CASSLASPSGGYTF; v_gene: TRBV5-1; d_gene: .; j_gene: TRBJ1-2; abundance: .